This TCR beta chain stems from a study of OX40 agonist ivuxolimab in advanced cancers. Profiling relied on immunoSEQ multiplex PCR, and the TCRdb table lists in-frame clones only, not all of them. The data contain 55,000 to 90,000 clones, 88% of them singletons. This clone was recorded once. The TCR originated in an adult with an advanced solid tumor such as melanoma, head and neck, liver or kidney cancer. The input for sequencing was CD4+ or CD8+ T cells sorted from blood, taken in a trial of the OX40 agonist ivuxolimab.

The CDR3 DNA is TGCGCCAGCAGTGTCCTCCGGGCGGGAGGGCCCTATGAGCAGTTCTTC. This translates into CASSVLRAGGPYEQFF. The V gene is TRBV10-2, the J gene TRBJ2-1; 9 nucleotides match TRBD2. Germline loops: CDR1 WSHSY, CDR2 SAAADI. CDR3 length: 16 amino acids. Unmatched junction bases numbered 12, after V lost 4 bases and J lost 8 bases.